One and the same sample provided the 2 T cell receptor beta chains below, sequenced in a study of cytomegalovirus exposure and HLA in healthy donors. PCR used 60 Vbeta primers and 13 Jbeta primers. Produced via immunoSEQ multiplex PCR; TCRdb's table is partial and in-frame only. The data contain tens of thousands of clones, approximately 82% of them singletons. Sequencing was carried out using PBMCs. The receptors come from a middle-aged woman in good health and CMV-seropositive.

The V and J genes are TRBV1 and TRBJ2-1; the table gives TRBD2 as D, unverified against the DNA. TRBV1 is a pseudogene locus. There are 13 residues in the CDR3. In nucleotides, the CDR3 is TGCACCAGCAGCCTACGGACTACTAATGAGCAGTTCTTC. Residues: CTSSLRTTNEQFF.

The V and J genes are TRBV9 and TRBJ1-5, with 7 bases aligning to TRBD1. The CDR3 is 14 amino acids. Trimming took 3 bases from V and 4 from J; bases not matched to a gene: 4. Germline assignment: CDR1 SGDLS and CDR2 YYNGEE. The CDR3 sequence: CASSEGATNQPQHF. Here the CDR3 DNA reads TGTGCCAGCAGCGAGGGGGCCACAAATCAGCCCCAGCATTTT.